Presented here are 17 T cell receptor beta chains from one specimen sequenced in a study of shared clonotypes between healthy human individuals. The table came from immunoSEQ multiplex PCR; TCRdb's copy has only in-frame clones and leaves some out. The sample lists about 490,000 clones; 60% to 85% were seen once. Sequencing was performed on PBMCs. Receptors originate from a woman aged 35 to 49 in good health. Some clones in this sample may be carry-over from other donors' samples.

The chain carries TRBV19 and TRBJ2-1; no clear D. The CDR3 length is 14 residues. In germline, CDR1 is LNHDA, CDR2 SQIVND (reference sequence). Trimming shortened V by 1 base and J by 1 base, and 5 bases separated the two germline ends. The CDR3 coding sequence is TGTGCCAGTAGTATAGTGGGGTCCTACAATGAGCAGTTCTTC. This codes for CASSIVGSYNEQFF.

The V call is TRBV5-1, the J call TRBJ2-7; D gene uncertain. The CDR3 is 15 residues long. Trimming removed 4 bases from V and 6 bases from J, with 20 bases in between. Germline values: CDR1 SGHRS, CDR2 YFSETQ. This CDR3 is CASSPGPPMESEQYF. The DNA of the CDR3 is TGCGCCAGCAGCCCGGGTCCCCCGATGGAGTCCGAGCAGTACTTC.

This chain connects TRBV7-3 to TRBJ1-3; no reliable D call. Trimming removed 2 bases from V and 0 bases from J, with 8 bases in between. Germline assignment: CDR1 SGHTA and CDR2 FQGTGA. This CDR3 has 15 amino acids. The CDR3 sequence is CASSLAASSGNTIYF. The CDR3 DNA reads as TGTGCCAGCAGCTTAGCGGCGAGCTCTGGAAACACCATATATTTT.

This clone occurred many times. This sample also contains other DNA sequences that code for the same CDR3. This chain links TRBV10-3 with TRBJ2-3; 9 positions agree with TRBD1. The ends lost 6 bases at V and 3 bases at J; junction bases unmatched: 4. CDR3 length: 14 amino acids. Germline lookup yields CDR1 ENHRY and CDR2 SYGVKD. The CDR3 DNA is TGTGCCATCAGCGGGACAGGGACAACAGATACGCAGTATTTT. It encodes CAISGTGTTDTQYF.

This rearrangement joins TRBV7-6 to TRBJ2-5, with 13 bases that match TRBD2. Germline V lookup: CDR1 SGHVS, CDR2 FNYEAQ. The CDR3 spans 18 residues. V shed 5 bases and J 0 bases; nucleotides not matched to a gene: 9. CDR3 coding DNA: TGTGCCAGCAGCCCGAGACTAGCGGGAGGCGCGTACCAAGAGACCCAGTACTTC. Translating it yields CASSPRLAGGAYQETQYF.

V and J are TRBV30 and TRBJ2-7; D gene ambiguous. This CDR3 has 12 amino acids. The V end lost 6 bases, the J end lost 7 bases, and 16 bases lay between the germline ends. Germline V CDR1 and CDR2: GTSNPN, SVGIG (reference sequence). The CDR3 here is CACPVLGGEQYF. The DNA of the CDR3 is TGTGCCTGCCCGGTATTGGGCGGTGAGCAGTACTTC.

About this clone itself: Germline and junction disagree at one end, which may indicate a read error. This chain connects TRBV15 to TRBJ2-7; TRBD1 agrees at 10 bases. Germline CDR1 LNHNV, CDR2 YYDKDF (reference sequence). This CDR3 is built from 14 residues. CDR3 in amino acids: CATSRDRGNYERYF. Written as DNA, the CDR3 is TGTGCCACCAGCAGGGACAGGGGGAACTACGAGCGGTACTTC.

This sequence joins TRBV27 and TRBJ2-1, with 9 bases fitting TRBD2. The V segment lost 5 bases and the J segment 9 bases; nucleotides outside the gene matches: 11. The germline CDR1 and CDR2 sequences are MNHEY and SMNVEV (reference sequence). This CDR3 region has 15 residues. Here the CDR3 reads CASSRTSASGGEQFF. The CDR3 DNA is TGTGCCAGCAGTCGGACTAGCGCCTCGGGGGGTGAGCAGTTCTTC.

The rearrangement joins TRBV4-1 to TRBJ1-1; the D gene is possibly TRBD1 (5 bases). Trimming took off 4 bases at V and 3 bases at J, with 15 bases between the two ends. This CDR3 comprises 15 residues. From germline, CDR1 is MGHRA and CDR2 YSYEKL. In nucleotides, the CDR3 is TGCGCCAGCAGCCGAACCCTTCGGACACACACTGAAGCTTTCTTT. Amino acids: CASSRTLRTHTEAFF.

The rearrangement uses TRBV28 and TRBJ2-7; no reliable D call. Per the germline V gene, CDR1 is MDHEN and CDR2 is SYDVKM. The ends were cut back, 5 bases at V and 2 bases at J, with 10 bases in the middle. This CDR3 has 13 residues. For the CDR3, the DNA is TGTGCCAGCAGTGTCTCGGCTACCTACGAGCAGTACTTC. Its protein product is CASSVSATYEQYF.

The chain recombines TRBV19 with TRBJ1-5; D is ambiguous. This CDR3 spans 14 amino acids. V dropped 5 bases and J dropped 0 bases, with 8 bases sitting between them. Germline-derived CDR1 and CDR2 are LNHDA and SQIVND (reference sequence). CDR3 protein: CASSAADSNQPQHF. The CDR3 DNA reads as TGTGCCAGTAGTGCGGCGGATAGCAATCAGCCCCAGCATTTT. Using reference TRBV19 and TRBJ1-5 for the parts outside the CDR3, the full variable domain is DGGITQSPKYLFRKEGQNVTLSCEQNLNHDAMYWYRQDPGQGLRLIYYSQIVNDFQKGDIAEGYSVSREKKESFPLTVTSAQKNPTAFYLCASSAADSNQPQHFGDGTRLSIL.

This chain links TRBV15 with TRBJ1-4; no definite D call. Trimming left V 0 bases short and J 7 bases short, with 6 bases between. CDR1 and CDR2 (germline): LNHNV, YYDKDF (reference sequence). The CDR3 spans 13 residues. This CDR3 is CATSRDRSEKLFF. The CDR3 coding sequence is TGTGCCACCAGCAGAGATCGGAGTGAAAAACTGTTTTTT.

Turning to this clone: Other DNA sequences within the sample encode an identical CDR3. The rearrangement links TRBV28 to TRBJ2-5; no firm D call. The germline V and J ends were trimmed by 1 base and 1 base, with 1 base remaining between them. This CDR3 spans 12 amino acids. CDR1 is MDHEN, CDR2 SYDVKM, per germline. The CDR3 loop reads CASSLFQETQYF. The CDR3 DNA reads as TGTGCCAGCAGTTTATTCCAAGAGACCCAGTACTTC.

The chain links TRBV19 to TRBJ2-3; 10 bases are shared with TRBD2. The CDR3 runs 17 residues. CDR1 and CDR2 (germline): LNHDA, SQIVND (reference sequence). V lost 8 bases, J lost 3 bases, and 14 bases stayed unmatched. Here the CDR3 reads CASSLSQLAGVTDTQYF. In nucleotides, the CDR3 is TGTGCCAGTTCCCTTTCCCAGCTAGCGGGAGTTACAGATACGCAGTATTTT.

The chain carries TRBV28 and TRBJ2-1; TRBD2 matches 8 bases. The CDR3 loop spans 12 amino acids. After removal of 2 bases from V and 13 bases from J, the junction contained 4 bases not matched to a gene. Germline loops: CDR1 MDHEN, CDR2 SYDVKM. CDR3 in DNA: TGTGCCAGCAGTTTAGAGACTAGCGTTCAGTTCTTC. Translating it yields CASSLETSVQFF.

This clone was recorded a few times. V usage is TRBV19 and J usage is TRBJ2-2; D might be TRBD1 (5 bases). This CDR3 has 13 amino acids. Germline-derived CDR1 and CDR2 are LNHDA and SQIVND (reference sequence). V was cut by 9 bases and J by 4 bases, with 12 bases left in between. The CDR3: CARATTGTGELFF. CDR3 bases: TGTGCCAGAGCCACCACAGGCACCGGGGAGCTGTTTTTT.

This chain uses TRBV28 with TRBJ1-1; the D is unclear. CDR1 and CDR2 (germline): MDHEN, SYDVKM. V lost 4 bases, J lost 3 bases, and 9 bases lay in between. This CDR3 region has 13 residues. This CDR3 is CASSSGFDTEAFF. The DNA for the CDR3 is TGTGCCAGCAGTTCCGGGTTTGACACTGAAGCTTTCTTT.